This T cell receptor beta chain comes out of a study of blood T cell repertoires in COVID-19. Method: immunoSEQ multiplex PCR; TCRdb's copy keeps in-frame clones and lacks some. The table has 150,000 to 200,000 clones, 70% to 90% seen once; the top ten hold 1.5% to 2%. Germline V gives CDR1 MNHEY, CDR2 SVGAGI. The CDR3 covers 12 residues. The rearrangement links TRBV6-5 to TRBJ1-5; weak D call: TRBD1 (5 bases). Sequencing was performed on peripheral blood. This receptor was obtained from a man between 18 and 29 years old who had recovered from COVID-19. The CDR3 DNA reads as TGTGCTACAGGTCGAGGTAATCAGCCCCAGCATTTT. Amino acid sequence: CATGRGNQPQHF.